A single sample gave rise to the 2 T cell receptor beta chains below, sequenced in a study of PD-L1 blockade in urothelial cancer. Stated time point: pretreatment peripheral blood. Method: immunoSEQ multiplex PCR; TCRdb's copy keeps in-frame clones and lacks some. The sample has some 71,000 clones; around four fifths are singletons. The sequenced sample was PBMCs, obtained around atezolizumab (anti-PD-L1) treatment. The receptors were sampled from a man aged 35-49 years with urothelial cancer.

This chain links TRBV10-3 with TRBJ2-7, with 11 nucleotides matching TRBD1. This CDR3 contains 17 residues. From germline, CDR1 is ENHRY and CDR2 SYGVKD. V lost 3 bases, J lost 2 bases, and 9 bases stayed unmatched. This chain's CDR3 is CAISDPGQGGVTYEQYF. In DNA, the CDR3 is TGTGCCATCAGTGATCCGGGACAGGGGGGGGTTACCTACGAGCAGTACTTC.

For the CDR3, the DNA is TGTGCCAGCAAAGAGGTTTACGAGCAGTACTTC. It yields the protein CASKEVYEQYF. The rearrangement joins TRBV2 to TRBJ2-7; D gene uncertain. The V end lost 7 bases, the J end lost 4 bases, and 8 bases lay between the germline ends. CDR1 and CDR2 (germline): SNHLY, FYNNEI. CDR3 length: 11 amino acids. The variable domain in full, with the rest retrieved from reference TRBV2 and TRBJ2-7, is EPEVTQTPSHQVTQMGQEVILRCVPISNHLYFYWYRQILGQKVEFLVSFYNNEISEKSEIFDDQFSVERPDGSNFTLKIRSTKLEDSAMYFCASKEVYEQYFGPGTRLTVT.